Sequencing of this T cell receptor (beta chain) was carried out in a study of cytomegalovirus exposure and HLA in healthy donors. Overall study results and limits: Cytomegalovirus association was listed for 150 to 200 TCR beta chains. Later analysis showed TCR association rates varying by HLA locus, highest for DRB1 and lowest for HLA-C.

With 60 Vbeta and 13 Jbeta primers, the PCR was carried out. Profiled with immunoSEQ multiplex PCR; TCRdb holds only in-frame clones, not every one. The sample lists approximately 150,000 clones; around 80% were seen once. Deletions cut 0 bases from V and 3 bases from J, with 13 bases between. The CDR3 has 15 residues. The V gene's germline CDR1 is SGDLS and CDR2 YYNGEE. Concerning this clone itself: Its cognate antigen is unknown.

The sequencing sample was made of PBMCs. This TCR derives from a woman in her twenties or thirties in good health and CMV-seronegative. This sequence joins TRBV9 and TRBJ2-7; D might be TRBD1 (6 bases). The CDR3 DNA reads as TGTGCCAGCAGCGTAGAGGGAGCAGGGGTCTACGAGCAGTACTTC. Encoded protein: CASSVEGAGVYEQYF.